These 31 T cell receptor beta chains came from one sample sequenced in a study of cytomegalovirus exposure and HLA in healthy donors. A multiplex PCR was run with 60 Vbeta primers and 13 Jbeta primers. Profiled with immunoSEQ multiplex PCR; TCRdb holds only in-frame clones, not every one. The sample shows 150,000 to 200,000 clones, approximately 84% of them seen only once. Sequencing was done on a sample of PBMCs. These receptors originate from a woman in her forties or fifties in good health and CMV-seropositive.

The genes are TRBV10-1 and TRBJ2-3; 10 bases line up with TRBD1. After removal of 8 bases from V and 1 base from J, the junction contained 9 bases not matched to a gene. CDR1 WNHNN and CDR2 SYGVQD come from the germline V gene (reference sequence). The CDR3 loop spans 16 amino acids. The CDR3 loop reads CASGTGVPLGTDTQYF. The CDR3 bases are TGCGCCAGCGGGACAGGGGTCCCGTTAGGCACAGATACGCAGTATTTT.

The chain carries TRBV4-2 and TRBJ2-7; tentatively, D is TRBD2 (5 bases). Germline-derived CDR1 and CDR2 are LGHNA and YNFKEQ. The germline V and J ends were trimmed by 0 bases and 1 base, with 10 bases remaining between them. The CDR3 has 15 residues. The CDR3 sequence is CASSQDSTSSYEQYF. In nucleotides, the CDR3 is TGTGCCAGCAGCCAAGACTCAACTAGTTCCTACGAGCAGTACTTC.

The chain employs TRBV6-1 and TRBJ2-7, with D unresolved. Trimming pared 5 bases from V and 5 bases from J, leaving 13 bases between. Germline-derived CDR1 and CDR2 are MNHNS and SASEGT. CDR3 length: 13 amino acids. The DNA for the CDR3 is TGTGCCAGCAGTCTACCTCCCGTCCACGAGCAGTACTTC. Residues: CASSLPPVHEQYF.

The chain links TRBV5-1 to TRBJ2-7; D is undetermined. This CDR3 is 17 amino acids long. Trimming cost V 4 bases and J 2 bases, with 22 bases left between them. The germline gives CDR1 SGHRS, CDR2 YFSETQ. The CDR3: CASSPLVTGSDAYEQYF. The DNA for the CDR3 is TGCGCCAGCAGCCCATTAGTTACCGGGTCTGATGCCTACGAGCAGTACTTC. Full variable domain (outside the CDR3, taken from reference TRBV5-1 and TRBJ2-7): KAGVTQTPRYLIKTRGQQVTLSCSPISGHRSVSWYQQTPGQGLQFLFEYFSETQRNKGNFPGRFSGRQFSNSRSEMNVSTLELGDSALYLCASSPLVTGSDAYEQYFGPGTRLTVT.

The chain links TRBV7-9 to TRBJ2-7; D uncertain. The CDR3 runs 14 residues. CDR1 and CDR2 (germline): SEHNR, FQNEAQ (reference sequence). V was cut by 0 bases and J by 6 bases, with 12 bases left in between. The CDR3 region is CASSLARSNSEQYF. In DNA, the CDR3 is TGTGCCAGCAGCTTAGCTAGGAGTAATTCCGAGCAGTACTTC.

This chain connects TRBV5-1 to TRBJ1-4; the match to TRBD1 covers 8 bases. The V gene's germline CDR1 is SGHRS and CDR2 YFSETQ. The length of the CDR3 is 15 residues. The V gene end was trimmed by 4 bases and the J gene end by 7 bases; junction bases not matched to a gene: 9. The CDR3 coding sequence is TGCGCCAGCAGCCCATCACAGGGGGTCGCTGAAAAACTGTTTTTT. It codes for CASSPSQGVAEKLFF.

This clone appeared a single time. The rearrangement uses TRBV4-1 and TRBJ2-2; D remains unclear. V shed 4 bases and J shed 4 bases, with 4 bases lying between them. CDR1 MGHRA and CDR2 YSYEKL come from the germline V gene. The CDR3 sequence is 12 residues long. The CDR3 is CASSRRTGELFF. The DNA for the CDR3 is TGCGCCAGCAGCCGTCGCACCGGGGAGCTGTTTTTT.

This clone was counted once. CDR3 amino acids: CASSLAVAGIEQYF. In DNA form, the CDR3 reads TGTGCCAGCAGCTTAGCCGTAGCGGGAATCGAGCAGTACTTC. The chain couples TRBV7-8 to TRBJ2-7; TRBD2 agrees at 8 bases. Trimming at V came to 0 bases and at J to 6 bases, leaving 4 bases not matched to a gene. Germline V CDR1 and CDR2: SGHVS, FQNEAQ. The CDR3 is 14 residues long.

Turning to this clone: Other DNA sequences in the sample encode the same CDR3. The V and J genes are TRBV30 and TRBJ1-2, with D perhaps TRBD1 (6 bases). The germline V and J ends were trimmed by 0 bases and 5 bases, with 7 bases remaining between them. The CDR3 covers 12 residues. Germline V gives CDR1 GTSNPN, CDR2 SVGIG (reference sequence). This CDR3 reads CAWSVTGYGYTF. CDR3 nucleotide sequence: TGTGCCTGGAGTGTAACAGGGTATGGCTACACCTTC.

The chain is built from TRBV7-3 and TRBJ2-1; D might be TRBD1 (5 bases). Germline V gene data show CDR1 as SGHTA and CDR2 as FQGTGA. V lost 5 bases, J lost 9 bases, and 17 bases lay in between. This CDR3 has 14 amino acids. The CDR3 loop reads CASSNGQGWAEQFF. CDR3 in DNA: TGTGCCAGCAGCAATGGGCAGGGATGGGCTGAGCAGTTCTTC.

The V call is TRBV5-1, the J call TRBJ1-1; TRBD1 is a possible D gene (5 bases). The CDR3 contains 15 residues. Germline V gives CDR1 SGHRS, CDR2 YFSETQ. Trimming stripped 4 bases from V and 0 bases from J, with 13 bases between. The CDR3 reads CASSPGDLMNTEAFF. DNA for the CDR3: TGCGCCAGCAGCCCGGGGGATCTCATGAACACTGAAGCTTTCTTT.

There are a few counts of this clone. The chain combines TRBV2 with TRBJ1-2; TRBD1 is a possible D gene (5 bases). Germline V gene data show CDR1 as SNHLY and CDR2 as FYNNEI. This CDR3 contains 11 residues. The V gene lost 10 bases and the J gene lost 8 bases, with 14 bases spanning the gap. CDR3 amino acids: CANPYRHGYTF. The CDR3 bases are TGTGCCAACCCATACAGGCACGGCTACACCTTC.

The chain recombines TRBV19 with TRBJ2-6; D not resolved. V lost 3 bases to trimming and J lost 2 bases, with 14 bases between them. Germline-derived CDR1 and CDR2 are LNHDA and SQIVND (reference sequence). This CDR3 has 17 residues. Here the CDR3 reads CASSIVQAGAGANVLTF. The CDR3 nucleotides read TGTGCCAGTAGTATCGTTCAGGCAGGTGCTGGGGCCAACGTCCTGACTTTC.

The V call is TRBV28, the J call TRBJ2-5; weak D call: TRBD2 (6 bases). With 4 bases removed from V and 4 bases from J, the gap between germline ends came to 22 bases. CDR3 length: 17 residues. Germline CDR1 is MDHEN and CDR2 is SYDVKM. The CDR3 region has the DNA TGTGCCAGCAGTTCCCTAAGGGACTCCGACAGAGCAGAGACCCAGTACTTC. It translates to CASSSLRDSDRAETQYF.

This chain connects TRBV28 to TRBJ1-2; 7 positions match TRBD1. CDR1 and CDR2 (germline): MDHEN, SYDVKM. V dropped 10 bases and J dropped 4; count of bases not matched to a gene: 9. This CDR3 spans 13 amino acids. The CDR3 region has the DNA TGTGCCATCAGACAGGGATCGTTCTATGGCTACACCTTC. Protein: CAIRQGSFYGYTF.

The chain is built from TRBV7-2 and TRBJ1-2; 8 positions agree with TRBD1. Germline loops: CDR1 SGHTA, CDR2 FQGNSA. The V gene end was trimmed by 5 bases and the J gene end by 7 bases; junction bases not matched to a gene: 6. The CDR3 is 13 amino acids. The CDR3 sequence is CASSDRTGFGYTF. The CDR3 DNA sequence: TGTGCCAGCAGCGACCGGACAGGGTTTGGCTACACCTTC. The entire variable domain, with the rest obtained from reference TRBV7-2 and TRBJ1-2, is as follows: GAGVSQSPSNKVTEKGKDVELRCDPISGHTALYWYRQSLGQGLEFLIYFQGNSAPDKSGLPSDRFSAERTGGSVSTLTIQRTQQEDSAVYLCASSDRTGFGYTFGSGTRLTVV.

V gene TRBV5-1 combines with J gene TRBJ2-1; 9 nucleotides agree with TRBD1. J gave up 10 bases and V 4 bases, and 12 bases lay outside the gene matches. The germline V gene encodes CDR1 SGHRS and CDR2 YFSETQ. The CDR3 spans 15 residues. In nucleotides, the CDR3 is TGCGCCAGCAGCCCAAGTCCCGGGACAGGGAGCGAGCAGTTCTTC. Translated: CASSPSPGTGSEQFF.

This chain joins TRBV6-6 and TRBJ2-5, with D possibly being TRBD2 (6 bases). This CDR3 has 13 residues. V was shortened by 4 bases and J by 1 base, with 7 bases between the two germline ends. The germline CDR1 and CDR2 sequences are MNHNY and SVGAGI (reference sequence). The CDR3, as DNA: TGTGCCAGCAGTTCTAGCGCCCAAGAGACCCAGTACTTC. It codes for CASSSSAQETQYF.

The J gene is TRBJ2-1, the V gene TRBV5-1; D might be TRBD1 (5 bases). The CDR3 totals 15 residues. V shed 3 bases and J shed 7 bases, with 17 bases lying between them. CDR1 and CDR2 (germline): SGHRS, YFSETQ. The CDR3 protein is CASSSGQGTLNEQFF. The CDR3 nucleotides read TGCGCCAGCAGCTCAGGACAAGGAACTTTAAATGAGCAGTTCTTC.

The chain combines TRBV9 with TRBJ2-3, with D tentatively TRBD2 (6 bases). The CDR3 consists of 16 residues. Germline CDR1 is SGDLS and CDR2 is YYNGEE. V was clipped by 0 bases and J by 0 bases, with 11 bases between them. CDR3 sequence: CASSVGAGSSTDTQYF. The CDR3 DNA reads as TGTGCCAGCAGCGTAGGGGCGGGATCGAGCACAGATACGCAGTATTTT.

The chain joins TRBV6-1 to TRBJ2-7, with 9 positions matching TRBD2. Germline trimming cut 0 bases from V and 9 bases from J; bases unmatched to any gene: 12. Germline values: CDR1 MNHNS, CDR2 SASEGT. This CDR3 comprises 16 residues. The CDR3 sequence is CASSEALAGLGQGQYF. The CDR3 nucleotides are TGTGCCAGCAGTGAAGCGCTAGCGGGACTTGGGCAAGGGCAGTACTTC.

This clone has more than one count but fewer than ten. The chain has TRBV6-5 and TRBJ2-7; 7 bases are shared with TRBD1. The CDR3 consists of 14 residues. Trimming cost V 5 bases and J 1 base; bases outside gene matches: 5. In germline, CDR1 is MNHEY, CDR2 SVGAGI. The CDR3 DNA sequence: TGTGCCAGCAGTATACGACAGGGATCCTACGAGCAGTACTTC. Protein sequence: CASSIRQGSYEQYF.

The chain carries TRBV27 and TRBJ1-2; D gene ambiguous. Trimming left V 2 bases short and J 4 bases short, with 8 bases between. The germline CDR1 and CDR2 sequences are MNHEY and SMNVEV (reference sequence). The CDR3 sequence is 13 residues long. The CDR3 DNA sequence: TGTGCCAGCAGTTTAGGGGAGGGCTATGGCTACACCTTC. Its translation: CASSLGEGYGYTF.

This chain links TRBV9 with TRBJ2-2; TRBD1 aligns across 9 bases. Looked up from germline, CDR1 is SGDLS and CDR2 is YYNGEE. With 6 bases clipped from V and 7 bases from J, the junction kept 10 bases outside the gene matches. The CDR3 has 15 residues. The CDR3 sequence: CASTRDRAINGELFF. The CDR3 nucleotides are TGTGCCAGCACCAGGGACAGGGCCATAAACGGGGAGCTGTTTTTT.

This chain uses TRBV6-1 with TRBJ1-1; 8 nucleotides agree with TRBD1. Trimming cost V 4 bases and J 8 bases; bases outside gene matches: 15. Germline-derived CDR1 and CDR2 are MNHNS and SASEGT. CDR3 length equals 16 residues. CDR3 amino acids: CASSGTRGSGGREAFF. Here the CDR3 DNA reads TGTGCCAGCAGTGGGACGCGGGGATCAGGGGGCCGCGAAGCTTTCTTT.

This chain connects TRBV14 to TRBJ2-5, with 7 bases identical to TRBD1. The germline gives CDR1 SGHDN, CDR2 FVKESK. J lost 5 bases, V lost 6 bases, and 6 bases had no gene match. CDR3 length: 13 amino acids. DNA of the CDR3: TGTGCCAGCAGACTGGGACAGTGGGAGACCCAGTACTTC. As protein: CASRLGQWETQYF.

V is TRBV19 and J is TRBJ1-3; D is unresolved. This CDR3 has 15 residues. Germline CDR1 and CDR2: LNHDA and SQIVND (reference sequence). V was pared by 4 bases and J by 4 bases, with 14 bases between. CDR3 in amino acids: CASSTESLEGNTIYF. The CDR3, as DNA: TGTGCCAGTAGTACGGAGTCCCTGGAGGGAAACACCATATATTTT.

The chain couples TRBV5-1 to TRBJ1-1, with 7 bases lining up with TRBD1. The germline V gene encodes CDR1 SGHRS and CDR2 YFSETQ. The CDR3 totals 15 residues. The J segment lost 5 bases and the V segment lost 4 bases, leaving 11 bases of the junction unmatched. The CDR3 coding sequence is TGCGCCAGCAGCCTCACAGGGGAAAGGGGGACTGAAGCTTTCTTT. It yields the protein CASSLTGERGTEAFF.

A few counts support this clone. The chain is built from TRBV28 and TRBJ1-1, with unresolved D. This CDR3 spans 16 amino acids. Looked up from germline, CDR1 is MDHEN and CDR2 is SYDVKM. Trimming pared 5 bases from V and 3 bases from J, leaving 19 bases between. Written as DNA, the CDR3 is TGTGCCAGCAGTCCACCTCCCGGGAGAGAGGACACTGAAGCTTTCTTT. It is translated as CASSPPPGREDTEAFF.

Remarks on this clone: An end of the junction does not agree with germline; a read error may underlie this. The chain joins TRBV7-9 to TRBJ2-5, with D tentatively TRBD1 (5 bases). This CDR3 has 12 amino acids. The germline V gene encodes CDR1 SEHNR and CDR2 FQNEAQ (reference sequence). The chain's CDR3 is CSSSLSGETQYF. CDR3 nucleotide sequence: TGTTCCAGCAGCTTATCAGGGGAGACCCAGTACTTC.

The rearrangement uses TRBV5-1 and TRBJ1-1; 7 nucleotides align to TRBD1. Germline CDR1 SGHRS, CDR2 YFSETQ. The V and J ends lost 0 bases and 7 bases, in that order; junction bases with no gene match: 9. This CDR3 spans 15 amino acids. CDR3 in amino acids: CASSLEEGAIGEAFF. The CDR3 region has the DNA TGCGCCAGCAGCTTGGAGGAGGGGGCGATAGGTGAAGCTTTCTTT.